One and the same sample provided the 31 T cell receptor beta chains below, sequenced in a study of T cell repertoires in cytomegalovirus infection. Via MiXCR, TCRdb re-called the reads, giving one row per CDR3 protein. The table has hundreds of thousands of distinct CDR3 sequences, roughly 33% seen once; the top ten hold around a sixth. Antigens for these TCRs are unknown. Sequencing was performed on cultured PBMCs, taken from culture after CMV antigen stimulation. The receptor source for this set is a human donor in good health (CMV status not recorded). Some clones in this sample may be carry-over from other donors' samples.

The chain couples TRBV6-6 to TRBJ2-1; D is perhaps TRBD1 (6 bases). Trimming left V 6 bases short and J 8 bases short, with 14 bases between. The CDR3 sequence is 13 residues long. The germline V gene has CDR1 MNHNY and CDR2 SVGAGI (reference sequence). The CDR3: CASRQTGRYEQFF. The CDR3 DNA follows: TGTGCCAGCAGACAGACAGGTCGTTATGAGCAGTTCTTC.

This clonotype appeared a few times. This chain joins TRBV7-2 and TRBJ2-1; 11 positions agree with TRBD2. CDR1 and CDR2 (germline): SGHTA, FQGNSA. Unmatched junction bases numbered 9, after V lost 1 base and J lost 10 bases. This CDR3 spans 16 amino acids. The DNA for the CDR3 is TGTGCCAGCAGCTTAGGGAGACTAGCGGGACAGGAGGAGCAGTTCTTC. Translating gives CASSLGRLAGQEEQFF.

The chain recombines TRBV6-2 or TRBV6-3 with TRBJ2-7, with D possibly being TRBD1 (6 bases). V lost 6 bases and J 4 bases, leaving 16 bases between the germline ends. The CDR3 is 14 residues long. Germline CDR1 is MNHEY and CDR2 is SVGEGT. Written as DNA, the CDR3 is TGTGCCAGCAGAAAGACAGGTCGGGCTTACGAGCAGTACTTC. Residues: CASRKTGRAYEQYF.

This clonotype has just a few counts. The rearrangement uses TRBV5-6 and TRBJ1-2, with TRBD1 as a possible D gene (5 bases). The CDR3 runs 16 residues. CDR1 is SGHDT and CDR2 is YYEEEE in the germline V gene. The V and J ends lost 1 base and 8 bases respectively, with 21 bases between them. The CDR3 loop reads CASSLFRERILGGYTF. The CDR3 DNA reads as TGTGCCAGCAGCTTGTTCAGGGAAAGAATATTGGGGGGCTACACCTTC.

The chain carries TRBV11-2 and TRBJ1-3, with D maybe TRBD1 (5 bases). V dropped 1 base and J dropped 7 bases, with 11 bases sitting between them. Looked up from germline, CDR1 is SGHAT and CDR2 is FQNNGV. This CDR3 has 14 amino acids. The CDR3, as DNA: TGTGCCAGCAGCTTAGTGTGGGGCGAGAACACCATATATTTT. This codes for CASSLVWGENTIYF.

CDR3 sequence (DNA): TGTGCCAGCAGCTTGGTTGTCAGGGAGGAGAGAGACTATGGCTACACCTTC. Its translation: CASSLVVREERDYGYTF. This chain joins TRBV5-8 and TRBJ1-2; D possibly corresponds to TRBD1 (5 bases). V was pared by 0 bases and J by 3 bases, with 18 bases between. CDR3 length: 17 amino acids. Germline CDR1 SGHTS, CDR2 YDEGEE.

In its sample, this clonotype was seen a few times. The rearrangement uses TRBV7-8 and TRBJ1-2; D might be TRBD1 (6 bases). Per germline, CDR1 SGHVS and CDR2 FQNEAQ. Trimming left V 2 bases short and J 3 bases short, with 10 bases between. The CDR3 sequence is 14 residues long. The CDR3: CASSLSPGDYGYTF. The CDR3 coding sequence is TGTGCCAGCAGCTTAAGTCCAGGGGACTATGGCTACACCTTC.

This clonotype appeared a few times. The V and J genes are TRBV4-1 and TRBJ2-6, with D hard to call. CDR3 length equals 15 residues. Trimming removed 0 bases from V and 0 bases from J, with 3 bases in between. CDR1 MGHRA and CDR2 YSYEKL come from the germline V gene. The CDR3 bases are TGCGCCAGCAGCCAAGAATTCTCTGGGGCCAACGTCCTGACTTTC. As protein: CASSQEFSGANVLTF.

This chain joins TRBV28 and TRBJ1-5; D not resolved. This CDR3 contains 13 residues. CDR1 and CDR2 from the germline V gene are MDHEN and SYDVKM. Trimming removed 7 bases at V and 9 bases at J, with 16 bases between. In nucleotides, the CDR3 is TGTGCCAGCACCTGGGGAGGTGTTCGGCCCCAGCATTTT. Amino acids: CASTWGGVRPQHF.

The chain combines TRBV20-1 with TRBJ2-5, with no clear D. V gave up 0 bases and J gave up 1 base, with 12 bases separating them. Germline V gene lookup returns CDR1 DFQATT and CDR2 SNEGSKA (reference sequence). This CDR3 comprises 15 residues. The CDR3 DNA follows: TGCAGTGCTAGAGATCCTTCCGCGACCCAAGAGACCCAGTACTTC. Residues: CSARDPSATQETQYF.

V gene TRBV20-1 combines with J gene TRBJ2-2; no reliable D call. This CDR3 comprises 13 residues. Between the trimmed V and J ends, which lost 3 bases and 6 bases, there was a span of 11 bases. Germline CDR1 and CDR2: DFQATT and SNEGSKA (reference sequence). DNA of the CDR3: TGCAGTGCTAGCGCGGCAGCACCCGGGGAGCTGTTTTTT. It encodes CSASAAAPGELFF.

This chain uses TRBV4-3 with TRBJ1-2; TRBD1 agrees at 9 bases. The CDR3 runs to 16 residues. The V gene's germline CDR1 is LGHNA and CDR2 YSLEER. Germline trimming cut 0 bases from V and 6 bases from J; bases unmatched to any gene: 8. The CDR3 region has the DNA TGCGCCAGCAGCCAAGAGAGGGGGACAGGGAAGAATGGCTACACCTTC. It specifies CASSQERGTGKNGYTF.

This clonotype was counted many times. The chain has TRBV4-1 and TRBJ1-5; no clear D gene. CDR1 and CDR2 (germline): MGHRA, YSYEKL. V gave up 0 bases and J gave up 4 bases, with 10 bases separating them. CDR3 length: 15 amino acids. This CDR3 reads CASSQESGGNQPQHF. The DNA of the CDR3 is TGCGCCAGCAGCCAAGAAAGTGGCGGAAATCAGCCCCAGCATTTT.

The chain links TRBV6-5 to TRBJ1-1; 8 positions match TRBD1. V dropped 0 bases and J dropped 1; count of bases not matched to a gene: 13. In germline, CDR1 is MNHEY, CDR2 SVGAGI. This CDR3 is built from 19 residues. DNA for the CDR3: TGTGCCAGCAGTTACTCCAGGGGGCCCCTCCAATTTCCGAACACTGAAGCTTTCTTT. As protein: CASSYSRGPLQFPNTEAFF.

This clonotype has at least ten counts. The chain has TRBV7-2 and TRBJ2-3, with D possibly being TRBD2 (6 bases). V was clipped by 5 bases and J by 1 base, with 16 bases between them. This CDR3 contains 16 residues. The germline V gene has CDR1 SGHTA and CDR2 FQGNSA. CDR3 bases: TGTGCCAGCAGCCAACTGGGACTCTTTGGCACAGATACGCAGTATTTT. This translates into CASSQLGLFGTDTQYF.

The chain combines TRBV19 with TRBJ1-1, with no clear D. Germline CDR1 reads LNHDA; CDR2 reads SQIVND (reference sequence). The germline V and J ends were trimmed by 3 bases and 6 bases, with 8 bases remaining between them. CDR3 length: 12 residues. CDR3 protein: CASSIGSAEAFF. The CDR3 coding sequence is TGTGCCAGTAGTATCGGGTCCGCTGAAGCTTTCTTT.

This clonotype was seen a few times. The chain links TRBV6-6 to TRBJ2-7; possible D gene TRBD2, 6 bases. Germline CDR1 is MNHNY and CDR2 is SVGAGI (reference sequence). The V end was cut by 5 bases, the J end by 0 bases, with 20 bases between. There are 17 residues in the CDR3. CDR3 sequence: CASSQPRPGLSSYEQYF. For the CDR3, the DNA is TGTGCCAGCAGTCAACCGAGACCGGGACTTAGCTCCTACGAGCAGTACTTC.

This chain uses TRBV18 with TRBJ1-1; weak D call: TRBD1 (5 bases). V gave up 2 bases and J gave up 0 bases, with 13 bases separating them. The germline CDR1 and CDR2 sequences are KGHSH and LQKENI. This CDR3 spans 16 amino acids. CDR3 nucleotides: TGTGCCAGCTCACCAAGCCAGGGTCGAGTGAACACTGAAGCTTTCTTT. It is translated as CASSPSQGRVNTEAFF.

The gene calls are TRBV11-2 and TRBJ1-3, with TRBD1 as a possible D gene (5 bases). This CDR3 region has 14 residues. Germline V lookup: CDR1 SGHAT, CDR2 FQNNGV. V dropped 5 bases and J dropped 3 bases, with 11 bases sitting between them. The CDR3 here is CASSPGTLGNTIYF. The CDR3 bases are TGTGCCAGCAGCCCTGGGACTCTTGGAAACACCATATATTTT.

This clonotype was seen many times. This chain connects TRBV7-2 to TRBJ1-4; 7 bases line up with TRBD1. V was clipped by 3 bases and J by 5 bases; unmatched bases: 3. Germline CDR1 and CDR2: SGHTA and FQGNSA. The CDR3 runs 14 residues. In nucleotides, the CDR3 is TGTGCCAGCAGCTTCACAGGGGTCAATGAAAAACTGTTTTTT. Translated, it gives CASSFTGVNEKLFF.

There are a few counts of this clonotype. The CDR3 here is CASSSNIPNEKLFF. The CDR3, as DNA: TGTGCCAGCAGCTCCAATATCCCTAATGAAAAACTGTTTTTT. The genes are TRBV7-9 and TRBJ1-4; D is unclear. V lost 4 bases and J lost 3, with 9 bases in between. The CDR3 is 14 residues long. The germline CDR1 and CDR2 sequences are SEHNR and FQNEAQ (reference sequence).

In nucleotides, the CDR3 is TGTGCCCACAGGACAAGGCTGTTTTCTGGAAACACCATATATTTT. Protein product: CAHRTRLFSGNTIYF. The chain carries TRBV19 and TRBJ1-3; weak D call: TRBD1 (5 bases). In germline, CDR1 is LNHDA, CDR2 SQIVND (reference sequence). The CDR3 is 15 residues long. Trimming shortened V by 11 bases and J by 1 base, and 18 bases separated the two germline ends. The full variable domain, completed using reference TRBV19 and TRBJ1-3, is DGGITQSPKYLFRKEGQNVTLSCEQNLNHDAMYWYRQDPGQGLRLIYYSQIVNDFQKGDIAEGYSVSREKKESFPLTVTSAQKNPTAFYLCAHRTRLFSGNTIYFGEGSWLTVV.

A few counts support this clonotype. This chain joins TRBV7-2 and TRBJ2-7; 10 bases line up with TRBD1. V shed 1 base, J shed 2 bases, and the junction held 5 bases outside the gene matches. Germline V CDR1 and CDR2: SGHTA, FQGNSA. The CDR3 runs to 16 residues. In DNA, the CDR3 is TGTGCCAGCAGCTTAGGACAGGGGGCGCTTACCTACGAGCAGTACTTC. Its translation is CASSLGQGALTYEQYF.

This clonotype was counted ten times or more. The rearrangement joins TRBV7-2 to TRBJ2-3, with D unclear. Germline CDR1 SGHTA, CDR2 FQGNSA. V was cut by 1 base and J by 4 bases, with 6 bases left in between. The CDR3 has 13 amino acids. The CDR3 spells CASSLEHPDTQYF. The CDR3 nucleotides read TGTGCCAGCAGCTTAGAGCACCCAGATACGCAGTATTTT.

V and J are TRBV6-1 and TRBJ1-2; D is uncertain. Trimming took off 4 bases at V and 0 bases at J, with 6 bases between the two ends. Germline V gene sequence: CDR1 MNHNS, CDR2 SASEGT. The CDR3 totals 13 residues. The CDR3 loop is CASSGGPNYGYTF. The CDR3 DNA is TGTGCCAGCAGTGGGGGTCCTAACTATGGCTACACCTTC.

CDR3 sequence: CASGISGSYEQYF. The CDR3 nucleotides are TGTGCCAGCGGGATATCGGGCTCCTACGAGCAGTACTTC. The gene calls are TRBV6-1 and TRBJ2-7, with unresolved D. The CDR3 is 13 residues long. Trimming pared 8 bases from V and 0 bases from J, leaving 11 bases between. The germline gives CDR1 MNHNS, CDR2 SASEGT.

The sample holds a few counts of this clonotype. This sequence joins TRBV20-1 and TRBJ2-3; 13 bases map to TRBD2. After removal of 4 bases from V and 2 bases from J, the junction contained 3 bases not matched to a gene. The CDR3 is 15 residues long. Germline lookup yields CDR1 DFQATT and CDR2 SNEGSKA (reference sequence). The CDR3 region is CSATGLAGDTDTQYF. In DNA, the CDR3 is TGCAGTGCTACCGGACTAGCGGGAGACACAGATACGCAGTATTTT.

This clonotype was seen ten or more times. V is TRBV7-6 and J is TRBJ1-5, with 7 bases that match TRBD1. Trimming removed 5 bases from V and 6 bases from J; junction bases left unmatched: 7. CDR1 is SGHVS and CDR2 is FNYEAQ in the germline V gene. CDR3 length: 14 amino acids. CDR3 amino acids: CASSSTGDGQPQHF. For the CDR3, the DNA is TGTGCCAGCAGCAGTACAGGGGACGGTCAGCCCCAGCATTTT.

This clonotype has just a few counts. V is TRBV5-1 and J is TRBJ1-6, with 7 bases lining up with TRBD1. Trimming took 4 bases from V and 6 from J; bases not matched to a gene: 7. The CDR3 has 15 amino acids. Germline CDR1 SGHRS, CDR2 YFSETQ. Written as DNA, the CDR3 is TGCGCCAGCAGCATCTCCGGGACAGTTAATTCACCCCTCCACTTT. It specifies CASSISGTVNSPLHF.

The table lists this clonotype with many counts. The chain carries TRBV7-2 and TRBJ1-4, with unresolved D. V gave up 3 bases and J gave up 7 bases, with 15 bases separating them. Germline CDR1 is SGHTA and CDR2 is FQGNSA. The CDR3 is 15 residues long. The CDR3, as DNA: TGTGCCAGCAGCTTCTTCGGGCAGACTGGTGAAAAACTGTTTTTT. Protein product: CASSFFGQTGEKLFF.

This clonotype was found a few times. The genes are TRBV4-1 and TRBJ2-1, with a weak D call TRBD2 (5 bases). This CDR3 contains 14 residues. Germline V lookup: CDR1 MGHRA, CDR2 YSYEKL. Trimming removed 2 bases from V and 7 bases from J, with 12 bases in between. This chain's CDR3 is CASSQPREGNEQFF. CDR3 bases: TGCGCCAGCAGCCAACCCCGGGAAGGGAATGAGCAGTTCTTC.